This T cell receptor (beta chain) was identified in a study of control samples from healthy donors and cancer patients. This CDR3 is built from 15 residues. V dropped 5 bases and J dropped 2; count of bases not matched to a gene: 6. Germline V lookup: CDR1 MNHEY, CDR2 SVGAGI. TCRdb keeps only in-frame clones here, not all; method: immunoSEQ multiplex PCR. The table includes 90,000 to 100,000 clones, about nine tenths detected once. The source of this sequence is a woman between 18 and 30 years old in good health. V is TRBV6-5 and J is TRBJ2-7; 10 bases line up with TRBD2. The specimen sequenced was blood. The CDR3 DNA is TGTGCCAGCAGTCCCCTAGCGGGGGAGGCCTACGAGCAGTACTTC. Translating it yields CASSPLAGEAYEQYF.